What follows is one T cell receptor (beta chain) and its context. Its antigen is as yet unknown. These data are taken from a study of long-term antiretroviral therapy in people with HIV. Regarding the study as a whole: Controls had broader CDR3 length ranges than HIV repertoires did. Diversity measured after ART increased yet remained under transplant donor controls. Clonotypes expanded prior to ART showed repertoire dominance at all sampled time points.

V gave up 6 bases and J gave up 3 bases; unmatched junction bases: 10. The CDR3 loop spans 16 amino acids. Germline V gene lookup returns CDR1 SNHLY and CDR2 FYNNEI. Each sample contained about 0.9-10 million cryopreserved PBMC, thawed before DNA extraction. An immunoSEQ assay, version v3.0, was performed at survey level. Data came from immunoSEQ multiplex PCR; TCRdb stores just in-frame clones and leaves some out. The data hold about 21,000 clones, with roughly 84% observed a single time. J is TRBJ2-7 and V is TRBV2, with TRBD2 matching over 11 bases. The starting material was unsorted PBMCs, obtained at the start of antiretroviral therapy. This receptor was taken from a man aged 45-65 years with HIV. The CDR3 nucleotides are TGTGCCAGCAGGGAGCCGGGACTAGCGGCCAGCTACGAGCAGTACTTC. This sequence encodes CASREPGLAASYEQYF.